Below, 29 T cell receptor beta chains from the same sample are listed, as sequenced in a study of OX40 agonist ivuxolimab in advanced cancers. This table comes from immunoSEQ multiplex PCR, and its TCRdb copy is limited to in-frame clones, with some not included. This sample has more than 85,000 clones; more than 80% occur once, and the top ten carry around 1.7%. The specimen comprised CD4+ or CD8+ T cells sorted from blood, sampled in a trial of the OX40 agonist ivuxolimab. The receptors derive from an adult with an advanced solid tumor such as melanoma, head and neck, liver or kidney cancer.

The rearrangement links TRBV6-6 to TRBJ2-5; 9 positions match TRBD1. CDR3 length: 13 residues. V lost 6 bases and J lost 5; bases outside the gene matches: 4. The germline V gene has CDR1 MNHNY and CDR2 SVGAGI (reference sequence). CDR3 DNA sequence: TGTGCCAGCAGGGACAGGGGTTACGAGACCCAGTACTTC. Translation gives CASRDRGYETQYF.

Concerning this clone: This same CDR3 is encoded by further DNA sequences in the sample. The J gene is TRBJ1-2, the V gene TRBV28; no clear D gene. This CDR3 comprises 12 residues. The V gene lost 8 bases and the J gene lost 1 base, with 8 bases spanning the gap. Germline values: CDR1 MDHEN, CDR2 SYDVKM. In DNA, the CDR3 is TGTGCCAGCCGGACTGGTAACTATGGCTACACCTTC. This codes for CASRTGNYGYTF.

The chain carries TRBV18 and TRBJ1-5; tentative D call: TRBD1 (5 bases). V lost 4 bases to trimming and J lost 0 bases, with 10 bases between them. Per the germline V gene, CDR1 is KGHSH and CDR2 is LQKENI. The CDR3 loop spans 15 amino acids. The CDR3 DNA is TGTGCCAGCTCACTGCAGGGAAATAGCAATCAGCCCCAGCATTTT. This translates into CASSLQGNSNQPQHF.

The table lists this clone with a few counts. The V call is TRBV18, the J call TRBJ2-2, with 7 bases identical to TRBD2. The CDR3 extends over 13 amino acids. CDR1 is KGHSH and CDR2 is LQKENI in the germline V gene. With V trimmed by 4 bases and J by 6 bases, 2 bases remained unmatched. CDR3 amino acids: CASSRGGAGELFF. CDR3 DNA: TGTGCCAGCTCACGCGGGGGAGCCGGGGAGCTGTTTTTT.

This rearrangement joins TRBV5-1 to TRBJ2-1; 8 nucleotides match TRBD2. Per the germline V gene, CDR1 is SGHRS and CDR2 is YFSETQ. The CDR3 covers 16 residues. V gave up 0 bases and J gave up 7 bases; unmatched junction bases: 9. CDR3 residues: CASSLVRGLAGNEQFF. Written as DNA, the CDR3 is TGCGCCAGCAGCTTGGTTCGTGGGCTAGCGGGTAATGAGCAGTTCTTC.

This chain connects TRBV19 to TRBJ2-7; 7 bases align to TRBD2. The V and J ends lost 1 base and 3 bases, in that order; junction bases with no gene match: 3. Germline-derived CDR1 and CDR2 are LNHDA and SQIVND (reference sequence). The CDR3 has 14 residues. CDR3 sequence reads: CASSIGTRVYEQYF. The DNA of the CDR3 is TGTGCCAGTAGTATAGGGACTAGGGTCTACGAGCAGTACTTC.

The V gene is TRBV7-9, the J gene TRBJ2-5; D is possibly TRBD2 (5 bases). Looked up from germline, CDR1 is SEHNR and CDR2 is FQNEAQ (reference sequence). The ends were cut back, 3 bases at V and 10 bases at J, with 21 bases in the middle. The CDR3 totals 15 residues. CDR3 coding DNA: TGTGCCAGCAGCTTTTCTAGCCCTGCGAGTGGGGACCAGTACTTC. This encodes CASSFSSPASGDQYF.

The sample holds a few counts of this clone. This chain links TRBV19 with TRBJ1-1, with 8 nucleotides matching TRBD1. With 10 bases clipped from V and 5 bases from J, the junction kept 9 bases outside the gene matches. CDR3 size: 13 residues. Germline loops: CDR1 LNHDA, CDR2 SQIVND (reference sequence). CDR3 nucleotide sequence: TGTGCCACACAGGACAGGGCTAGTACTGAAGCTTTCTTT. Translated, it gives CATQDRASTEAFF.

The gene calls are TRBV5-1 and TRBJ2-5, with D possibly matching TRBD1 (5 bases). The germline V and J ends were trimmed by 2 bases and 5 bases, with 10 bases remaining between them. Germline CDR1 and CDR2: SGHRS and YFSETQ. The CDR3 loop spans 13 amino acids. Here the CDR3 DNA reads TGCGCCAGCAGCTTCCAGGGTTCGGAGACCCAGTACTTC. Amino acids: CASSFQGSETQYF.

The V gene is TRBV28, the J gene TRBJ1-2, with D tentatively TRBD1 (6 bases). V was trimmed by 4 bases and J by 4 bases, leaving 10 bases between them. Germline CDR1 MDHEN, CDR2 SYDVKM. The CDR3 extends over 13 amino acids. This chain's CDR3 is CASSSTGLYGYTF. CDR3 DNA: TGTGCCAGCAGTTCAACAGGGCTCTATGGCTACACCTTC.

This clone was counted once. The chain employs TRBV5-1 and TRBJ2-7; D uncertain. The CDR3 length is 13 residues. CDR1 is SGHRS, CDR2 YFSETQ, per germline. Trimming took 0 bases from V and 12 from J, leaving 16 bases between them. The CDR3 is CASSLGDQKGPYF. The CDR3 region has the DNA TGCGCCAGCAGCTTGGGTGACCAGAAAGGTCCGTACTTC.

The rearrangement uses TRBV6-5 and TRBJ1-2; D unresolved. Germline loops: CDR1 MNHEY, CDR2 SVGAGI. The CDR3 sequence is 13 residues long. Between the trimmed V and J ends, which lost 2 bases and 3 bases, there was a span of 7 bases. The CDR3 DNA reads as TGTGCCAGCAGTTACAACAGAGACTATGGCTACACCTTC. This translates into CASSYNRDYGYTF.

The chain joins TRBV6-6 to TRBJ2-3, with D possibly matching TRBD2 (6 bases). Germline V gene sequence: CDR1 MNHNY, CDR2 SVGAGI (reference sequence). V was cut by 6 bases and J by 2 bases, with 12 bases left in between. This CDR3 has 14 residues. The CDR3 loop is CASSSTRTTDTQYF. The CDR3 coding sequence is TGTGCCAGCAGCTCGACTAGAACCACAGATACGCAGTATTTT.

The chain employs TRBV5-3 and TRBJ2-1, with D tentatively TRBD1 or TRBD2 (6 bases each). TRBV5-3 is an ORF, with its function uncertain. With 4 bases removed from V and 2 bases from J, the gap between germline ends came to 16 bases. This CDR3 comprises 16 residues. CDR3 protein: CARSPGGREPYNEQFF. CDR3 DNA: TGTGCCAGAAGCCCTGGGGGGCGAGAACCCTACAATGAGCAGTTCTTC.

The V gene is TRBV6-5, the J gene TRBJ1-4; maybe TRBD1 (6 bases). This CDR3 is built from 14 residues. The V end lost 7 bases, the J end lost 8 bases, and 17 bases lay between the germline ends. CDR1 is MNHEY, CDR2 SVGAGI, per germline. CDR3 DNA sequence: TGTGCCAGCAACAAGCAGGGGACGGGAGAAAAACTGTTTTTT. It codes for CASNKQGTGEKLFF.

The chain is built from TRBV5-4 and TRBJ2-4; D might be TRBD2 (5 bases). The CDR3 covers 15 residues. Germline CDR1 is SGHNT and CDR2 is YYREEE (reference sequence). Between the trimmed V and J ends, which lost 0 bases and 0 bases, there was a span of 7 bases. CDR3 in amino acids: CASSLGAAAKNIQYF. DNA for the CDR3: TGTGCCAGCAGCTTGGGAGCGGCAGCCAAAAACATTCAGTACTTC.

The J gene is TRBJ2-3, the V gene TRBV10-2, with 9 bases matching TRBD1. Germline assignment: CDR1 WSHSY and CDR2 SAAADI. Trimming at V came to 10 bases and at J to 2 bases, leaving 7 bases not matched to a gene. The CDR3 runs 14 residues. CDR3 sequence reads: CATRDRVNTDTQYF. The DNA of the CDR3 is TGCGCCACCAGGGACAGGGTGAACACAGATACGCAGTATTTT.

This sequence joins TRBV7-9 and TRBJ2-3; 7 bases fit TRBD1. CDR3 size: 17 residues. From germline, CDR1 is SEHNR and CDR2 FQNEAQ (reference sequence). V lost 5 bases and J lost 3; bases outside the gene matches: 14. CDR3 bases: TGTGCCAGCAGCGCACAGGGGTTAATAGCGAAGACAGATACGCAGTATTTT. It codes for CASSAQGLIAKTDTQYF.

J is TRBJ2-3 and V is TRBV7-2; 8 bases line up with TRBD1. Unmatched junction bases numbered 11, after V lost 8 bases and J lost 1 base. CDR1 and CDR2 (germline): SGHTA, FQGNSA. The CDR3 covers 16 residues. The CDR3 DNA reads as TGTGCCAGCCGCCGATTCCCAGGGGGCGGCACAGATACGCAGTATTTT. Its translation is CASRRFPGGGTDTQYF.

The V call is TRBV9, the J call TRBJ2-5; 9 bases align to TRBD1. The CDR3 runs to 16 residues. V shed 4 bases and J 4 bases; nucleotides not matched to a gene: 11. The V gene's germline CDR1 is SGDLS and CDR2 YYNGEE. CDR3 protein: CASSSSGQGRRETQYF. Here the CDR3 DNA reads TGTGCCAGCAGCAGCTCGGGACAGGGAAGGCGAGAGACCCAGTACTTC.

The CDR3 coding sequence is TGTGCCAGCAGCTTAGACGCACAGGGTGCTTGGTACACCTTC. This gives the protein CASSLDAQGAWYTF. V usage is TRBV7-9 and J usage is TRBJ1-2; TRBD1 might be the D (6 bases). V shed 1 base and J shed 11 bases, with 17 bases lying between them. Germline CDR1 and CDR2: SEHNR and FQNEAQ (reference sequence). The CDR3 has 14 residues.

The V and J genes are TRBV10-3 and TRBJ2-3, with 8 bases that match TRBD2. V lost 3 bases to trimming and J lost 4 bases; unmatched junction nucleotides: 9. The germline CDR1 and CDR2 sequences are ENHRY and SYGVKD. The CDR3 sequence is 16 residues long. Here the CDR3 DNA reads TGTGCCATCAGTGACTCCGGCCGGGAGGGCCCAGATACGCAGTATTTT. Amino acid sequence: CAISDSGREGPDTQYF.

This clone is a singleton in its sample. This rearrangement joins TRBV6-7 to TRBJ2-7; D not resolved. TRBV6-7 is treated as an ORF (open reading frame) with a function not yet certain. CDR3 length: 11 residues. The V and J ends lost 5 bases and 4 bases respectively, with 6 bases between them. The CDR3 here is CASSKGYEQYF. Here the CDR3 DNA reads TGTGCCAGCAGTAAAGGTTACGAGCAGTACTTC.

The chain employs TRBV18 and TRBJ1-2; D remains ambiguous. The germline gives CDR1 KGHSH, CDR2 LQKENI. This CDR3 spans 13 amino acids. V lost 2 bases to trimming and J lost 4 bases, with 8 bases between them. The CDR3 sequence is CASSPAASYGYTF. DNA for the CDR3: TGTGCCAGCTCACCAGCCGCGAGCTATGGCTACACCTTC.

The rearrangement uses TRBV9 and TRBJ2-5; D is perhaps TRBD2 (5 bases). The J call may be faulty, since TRBJ2-7 better matches the DNA end. Per germline, CDR1 SGDLS and CDR2 YYNGEE. This CDR3 has 15 amino acids. CDR3 nucleotides: TGTGCCAGCAGCGTGGGGTGGGTAGGGAGCTACGAGCAGTACTTC. Its translation: CASSVGWVGSYEQYF.

The V call is TRBV25-1, the J call TRBJ1-1; unclear D gene. V gave up 1 base and J gave up 4 bases, with 19 bases separating them. Per germline, CDR1 MGHDK and CDR2 SYGVNS. The CDR3 contains 17 residues. The DNA of the CDR3 is TGTGCCAGCAGTGAATCTTCGGTTGGGGAATCGGGCACTGAAGCTTTCTTT. This translates into CASSESSVGESGTEAFF. Full variable domain (rest looked up from reference TRBV25-1 and TRBJ1-1): EADIYQTPRYLVIGTGKKITLECSQTMGHDKMYWYQQDPGMELHLIHYSYGVNSTEKGDLSSESTVSRIRTEHFPLTLESARPSHTSQYLCASSESSVGESGTEAFFGQGTRLTVV.

This clone was counted a few times. The chain has TRBV5-4 and TRBJ1-2; no firm D call. CDR3 length: 16 amino acids. Trimming took off 4 bases at V and 2 bases at J, with 18 bases between the two ends. Germline-derived CDR1 and CDR2 are SGHNT and YYREEE (reference sequence). The CDR3 loop reads CASSPGRENSNYGYTF. The CDR3 DNA is TGTGCCAGCAGCCCTGGAAGGGAAAACTCAAACTATGGCTACACCTTC.

The chain is built from TRBV7-3 and TRBJ2-1, with D tentatively TRBD1 or TRBD2 (9 bases each). CDR1 is SGHTA and CDR2 is FQGTGA in the germline V gene. Trimming took 5 bases from V and 9 from J, leaving 38 bases between them. CDR3 length: 21 residues. In nucleotides, the CDR3 is TGTGCCAGCAGCGCCAAAAGTGGGGGTTTGGGACAGGGTTCTAGCGGGGCTGAGCAGTTCTTC. Translated: CASSAKSGGLGQGSSGAEQFF.

The V and J genes are TRBV19 and TRBJ2-7, with 11 bases fitting TRBD2. The CDR3 runs to 13 residues. The ends lost 6 bases at V and 3 bases at J; junction bases unmatched: 1. CDR1 LNHDA and CDR2 SQIVND come from the germline V gene (reference sequence). The DNA of the CDR3 is TGTGCCAGTAGCCTAGCGGGAGGCTACGAGCAGTACTTC. Translating gives CASSLAGGYEQYF.